The 18 T cell receptor beta chains below were found in one sample sequenced in a study of blood T cell repertoires in COVID-19. Assay used: immunoSEQ multiplex PCR; TCRdb lists only in-frame clones, some missing. The sample lists approximately 250,000 clones, approximately 90% seen once, with over 3.5% in the top ten. The sequenced sample consisted of PBMCs or T cells enriched from blood (not recorded which). These receptors all come from a woman younger than 45 with acute COVID-19.

This clone appeared once. The CDR3 sequence is CASSDQGLAKNIQYF. CDR3 in DNA: TGTGCCAGCAGTGATCAGGGTCTCGCCAAAAACATTCAGTACTTC. J is TRBJ2-4 and V is TRBV28, with a possible D match to TRBD1 (5 bases). Trimming stripped 5 bases from V and 1 base from J, with 12 bases between. The CDR3 totals 15 residues. Germline V lookup: CDR1 MDHEN, CDR2 SYDVKM.

This clone occurred a few times. J is TRBJ2-7 and V is TRBV7-2; possibly TRBD2 for D (6 bases). V lost 3 bases to trimming and J lost 4 bases, with 13 bases between them. In germline, CDR1 is SGHTA, CDR2 FQGNSA. The CDR3 covers 14 residues. The CDR3 loop is CASSLGMGLYEQYF. DNA of the CDR3: TGTGCCAGCAGCTTGGGGATGGGACTTTACGAGCAGTACTTC.

The chain uses TRBV11-3 and TRBJ2-1; D perhaps matches TRBD1 (5 bases). V shed 4 bases and J shed 7 bases, with 11 bases lying between them. Per germline, CDR1 SGHNT and CDR2 YENEEA. The CDR3 has 13 amino acids. The CDR3 sequence: CASSSLQGNEQFF. The CDR3, as DNA: TGTGCCAGCAGCTCCCTGCAGGGTAATGAGCAGTTCTTC.

The chain combines TRBV9 with TRBJ2-3; the match to TRBD2 covers 7 bases. Germline assignment: CDR1 SGDLS and CDR2 YYNGEE. This CDR3 comprises 16 residues. The junction had 13 bases not matched to a gene; V was cut back by 1 base and J by 8 bases. The CDR3 DNA reads as TGTGCCAGCAGCGTATCCGGAACGGGAGGCCCCATTACGCAGTATTTT. Translated: CASSVSGTGGPITQYF.

This clone appeared a few times. The chain uses TRBV7-6 and TRBJ1-2; the match to TRBD1 covers 12 bases. Trimming took 3 bases from V and 4 from J; bases not matched to a gene: 3. This CDR3 spans 15 amino acids. Germline loops: CDR1 SGHVS, CDR2 FNYEAQ. In DNA form, the CDR3 reads TGTGCCAGCAGCTTGGGGACAGGGGGCCCCTATGGCTACACCTTC. Translated: CASSLGTGGPYGYTF.

The genes are TRBV6-1 and TRBJ1-2, with TRBD1 matching 10 bases. The trim removed 2 bases at V and 13 bases at J, leaving 10 bases unmatched. The CDR3 is 14 residues long. Germline lookup yields CDR1 MNHNS and CDR2 SASEGT. As DNA, the CDR3 is TGTGCCAGCAGTGAAACCGGGACAGGGGTTTTGATCACCTTC. Protein sequence: CASSETGTGVLITF.

This chain connects TRBV6-1 to TRBJ1-1; D is unresolved. Germline V gives CDR1 MNHNS, CDR2 SASEGT. The germline V and J ends were trimmed by 3 bases and 2 bases, with 10 bases remaining between them. The CDR3 contains 14 residues. CDR3 protein: CASSENGENTEAFF. CDR3 DNA sequence: TGTGCCAGCAGTGAGAACGGGGAAAACACTGAAGCTTTCTTT.

This sequence joins TRBV28 and TRBJ2-7; 7 positions agree with TRBD1. Losses at the gene ends were 5 bases for V and 6 bases for J; bases not matched to a gene: 10. Germline V CDR1 and CDR2: MDHEN, SYDVKM. The CDR3 runs to 14 residues. The CDR3 region has the DNA TGTGCCAGCAGTGAATACACAGGGGTCTCCGAGCAGTACTTC. Its translation is CASSEYTGVSEQYF. The entire variable domain, with the rest obtained from reference TRBV28 and TRBJ2-7, is as follows: DVKVTQSSRYLVKRTGEKVFLECVQDMDHENMFWYRQDPGLGLRLIYFSYDVKMKEKGDIPEGYSVSREKKERFSLILESASTNQTSMYLCASSEYTGVSEQYFGPGTRLTVT.

This clone is a singleton in its sample. The chain is built from TRBV6-4 and TRBJ2-3; no reliable D call. V lost 6 bases and J lost 4, with 11 bases in between. The CDR3 sequence is 13 residues long. CDR1 is MRHNA and CDR2 is SNTAGT in the germline V gene. CDR3 coding DNA: TGTGCCAGCAGCCTCGAGAGCGCAGATACGCAGTATTTT. Its protein product is CASSLESADTQYF.

The chain joins TRBV6-1 to TRBJ2-1, with unresolved D. V was trimmed by 1 base and J by 8 bases, leaving 12 bases between them. This CDR3 spans 14 amino acids. Germline-derived CDR1 and CDR2 are MNHNS and SASEGT. CDR3 residues: CASSEGLKRYEQFF. CDR3 in DNA: TGTGCCAGCAGTGAAGGGTTGAAGCGATATGAGCAGTTCTTC.

The V gene is TRBV19, the J gene TRBJ1-1, with 9 bases aligning to TRBD1. The CDR3 is 15 amino acids. CDR1 is LNHDA, CDR2 SQIVND, per germline (reference sequence). J was trimmed by 1 base and V by 8 bases; bases with no gene match: 8. The CDR3 DNA sequence: TGTGCCAGTTCCCGTCCGGGACAGGGGAACACTGAAGCTTTCTTT. It specifies CASSRPGQGNTEAFF. Combining the CDR3 with reference TRBV19 and TRBJ1-1 gives the whole variable domain DGGITQSPKYLFRKEGQNVTLSCEQNLNHDAMYWYRQDPGQGLRLIYYSQIVNDFQKGDIAEGYSVSREKKESFPLTVTSAQKNPTAFYLCASSRPGQGNTEAFFGQGTRLTVV.

The chain links TRBV6-1 to TRBJ1-6; D uncertain. This CDR3 region has 17 residues. Germline loops: CDR1 MNHNS, CDR2 SASEGT. V was pared by 2 bases and J by 7 bases, with 18 bases between. This chain's CDR3 is CASSEWAMTNWNSPLHF. The CDR3 bases are TGTGCCAGCAGTGAATGGGCGATGACAAACTGGAATTCACCCCTCCACTTT.

This chain connects TRBV11-2 to TRBJ1-6; 7 nucleotides match TRBD1. CDR3 length: 17 amino acids. V lost 5 bases to trimming and J lost 7 bases; unmatched junction nucleotides: 14. Per the germline V gene, CDR1 is SGHAT and CDR2 is FQNNGV. The CDR3 reads CASSPTGKRAVNSPLHF. The CDR3 bases are TGTGCCAGCAGCCCGACAGGGAAGCGTGCCGTGAATTCACCCCTCCACTTT.

The V and J genes are TRBV5-1 and TRBJ2-1; 8 bases align to TRBD2. The V gene's germline CDR1 is SGHRS and CDR2 YFSETQ. This CDR3 comprises 12 residues. V shed 4 bases, J shed 14 bases, and the junction held 8 bases outside the gene matches. The CDR3 region is CASSQERESKFF. The CDR3, as DNA: TGCGCCAGCAGCCAGGAGCGGGAGTCTAAGTTCTTC.

This chain joins TRBV5-1 and TRBJ2-3; no definite D call. Per the germline V gene, CDR1 is SGHRS and CDR2 is YFSETQ. The germline V and J ends were trimmed by 1 base and 2 bases, with 14 bases remaining between them. This CDR3 has 16 amino acids. Here the CDR3 DNA reads TGCGCCAGCAGCTTGACAGACACCCGGCACACAGATACGCAGTATTTT. The encoded protein is CASSLTDTRHTDTQYF.

This chain links TRBV5-1 with TRBJ2-1; weak D call: TRBD1 (6 bases). The ends were cut back, 3 bases at V and 4 bases at J, with 26 bases in the middle. CDR1 is SGHRS, CDR2 YFSETQ, per germline. The CDR3 has 19 residues. The CDR3 DNA reads TGCGCCAGCAGCTCGCCCGAGGGACAATTTTCCCTCTCATACAATGAGCAGTTCTTC. It is translated as CASSSPEGQFSLSYNEQFF.

This chain joins TRBV7-3 and TRBJ2-2, with TRBD1 identical over 7 bases. J gave up 7 bases and V 5 bases, and 10 bases lay outside the gene matches. This CDR3 has 15 residues. The germline CDR1 and CDR2 sequences are SGHTA and FQGTGA. DNA of the CDR3: TGTGCCAGCAGCGAAGGGGGCTTAGGGAACGGGGAGCTGTTTTTT. Translated, it gives CASSEGGLGNGELFF.

The chain employs TRBV28 and TRBJ2-4, with 7 positions matching TRBD1. Germline CDR1 reads MDHEN; CDR2 reads SYDVKM. J lost 4 bases, V lost 3 bases, and 3 bases had no gene match. CDR3 length: 14 amino acids. CDR3 in DNA: TGTGCCAGCAGTTTGGGGACAGTTAAAAACATTCAGTACTTC. Protein product: CASSLGTVKNIQYF.